The entry that follows covers one T cell receptor beta chain sequence. The sample belongs to a study of blood T cell repertoires in COVID-19. Background on the study: Spain, Italy and the United States supplied samples that represented acute and convalescent COVID-19. From T cells, B-cell-depleted T cells, or PBMCs came the material, which was cDNA or gDNA.

In the study's own analysis: Estimated nucleated cell counts came from reference gene primer amplification. TCRdb's copy holds only in-frame clones and misses some; the assay was immunoSEQ multiplex PCR. V and J calls and clone size come straight from that table; D and trimming were deduced from the DNA. Among about 64,000 clones listed, roughly 90% were seen once. This TCR came from a human donor in a cohort sampled during active COVID-19. Sequencing was performed on peripheral blood.

The CDR3 DNA reads TGTGCCAGCAGCTCCCAAGAACCAGGGGCTGAAGCTTTCTTT. Translation: CASSSQEPGAEAFF. This rearrangement joins TRBV5-4 to TRBJ1-1, with D maybe TRBD1 (6 bases). CDR1 SGHNT and CDR2 YYREEE come from the germline V gene (reference sequence). The CDR3 runs to 14 residues. Trimming took off 3 bases at V and 6 bases at J, with 15 bases between the two ends.